This T cell receptor (beta chain) was captured in a study of blood T cell repertoires in COVID-19. Original processing methods: Cell counts per sample came from amplifying reference gene primers. The assay was immunoSEQ multiplex PCR, and TCRdb's table has in-frame clones only and misses some. D and trimming come from the DNA, and the V and J calls and clone size come from that table. Among 140,000 to 150,000 clones listed, 86% were seen once. CDR3 size: 16 residues. Trimming took 6 bases from V and 1 from J, leaving 16 bases between them. Germline V lookup: CDR1 MDHEN, CDR2 SYDVKM. The TCR originated in a man aged 50 or older who had recovered from COVID-19. Sequencing was carried out using PBMCs or T cells enriched from blood (not recorded which). The chain has TRBV28 and TRBJ2-1, with D tentatively TRBD1 (10 bases). CDR3 sequence: CASSLAGQGSYNEQFF. The CDR3 region has the DNA TGTGCCAGCAGCCTAGCGGGACAGGGGTCCTACAATGAGCAGTTCTTC.